This entry concerns a single T cell receptor beta chain. Its antigen is unidentified. PCR was performed using 60 Vbeta and 13 Jbeta primers. Libraries were prepared by immunoSEQ multiplex PCR; TCRdb keeps only in-frame clonotypes and omits some of them. Of around 100,000 clones listed, around four fifths are singletons. These data come from a study of cytomegalovirus exposure and HLA in healthy donors. Study at large: Previous work identified 90 million to 130 million unique TCR beta sequences from about 179 million T cells. Notes on the study in general: Listed as cytomegalovirus-associated were 170 or so TCR beta chains. Roughly uniform sequencing depth across donors was assumed, possibly incorrectly. Reportedly, fewer N-insertions than the approximately 680-donor mean appeared in an Asian-associated ancestry cluster in a later analysis.

Germline V gene data show CDR1 as LNHDA and CDR2 as SQIVND (reference sequence). V dropped 2 bases and J dropped 1; count of bases not matched to a gene: 1. This CDR3 comprises 15 residues. The TCR comes from a woman in her 40s in good health and CMV-seronegative. V is TRBV19 and J is TRBJ2-5, with TRBD2 identical over 10 bases. Specimen: PBMCs. In nucleotides, the CDR3 is TGTGCCAGTAGTATATCTAGCGGGAGCCAAGAGACCCAGTACTTC. Translated, it gives CASSISSGSQETQYF. Filled out from reference TRBV19 and TRBJ2-5, the complete variable domain reads DGGITQSPKYLFRKEGQNVTLSCEQNLNHDAMYWYRQDPGQGLRLIYYSQIVNDFQKGDIAEGYSVSREKKESFPLTVTSAQKNPTAFYLCASSISSGSQETQYFGPGTRLLVL.